This T cell receptor (beta chain) appears in the sequencing data of a study of blood T cell repertoires in COVID-19. Across the study: In each case, the material was cDNA or gDNA derived from T cells, B-cell-depleted T cells, or PBMCs.

Repertoires were generated with immunoSEQ multiplex PCR, while TCRdb's copy carries only in-frame clones and drops some. The table shows roughly 290,000 clones, with about 88% occurring only once. V gave up 3 bases and J gave up 3 bases; unmatched junction bases: 6. The CDR3 runs 16 residues. Germline assignment: CDR1 SGHRS and CDR2 YFSETQ. This clone was observed a handful of times. The receptor was derived from a woman aged 55-69 years with acute or convalescent COVID-19. The chain carries TRBV5-1 and TRBJ2-7, with TRBD2 matching over 13 bases. Sequenced sample: peripheral blood. This chain's CDR3 is CASSSGLAGPFYEQYF. CDR3 coding DNA: TGCGCCAGCAGCTCGGGACTAGCGGGACCATTCTACGAGCAGTACTTC.